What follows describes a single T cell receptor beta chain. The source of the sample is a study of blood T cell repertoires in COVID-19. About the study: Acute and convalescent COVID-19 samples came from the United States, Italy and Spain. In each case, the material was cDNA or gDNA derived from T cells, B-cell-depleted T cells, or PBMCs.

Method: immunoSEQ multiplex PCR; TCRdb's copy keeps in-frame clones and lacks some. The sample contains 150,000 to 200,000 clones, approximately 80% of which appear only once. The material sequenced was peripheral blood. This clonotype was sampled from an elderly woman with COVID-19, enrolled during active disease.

Here the CDR3 reads CASSQLGQGAKGYTF. CDR3 in DNA: TGTGCCAGCAGCCAACTTGGACAGGGGGCAAAAGGCTACACCTTC. The J gene is TRBJ1-2, the V gene TRBV3-1 (or the pseudogene TRBV3-2); 11 bases are a match to TRBD1. Germline-derived CDR1 and CDR2 are LGHDT and YNNKEL (reference sequence). This CDR3 spans 15 amino acids. V shed 2 bases and J 8 bases; nucleotides not matched to a gene: 7.